A single T cell receptor (beta chain) is shown here with its context. The antigen is not known. A much larger clone differs by one base, so this may be a read error. A single record per CDR3 protein comes from TCRdb applying MiXCR to the PCR reads. This table holds over 600,000 distinct CDR3 sequences, about 20% found once. The germline CDR1 and CDR2 sequences are SEHNR and FQNEAQ (reference sequence). CDR3 length: 14 amino acids. These data originate in a study of molecular identifiers for immune sequencing clone quantification. Findings and caveats of the study: One cell's worth of spiked Jurkat TCR RNA was reportedly detectable among approximately 990,000 naive cells. In naive cells, under 1% of molecules belonged to clones above 20 RNA copies, against over 97% in effector cells.

Sorting selected naive CD8 T cells with a CD8+CD4-CCR7+CD45RA+ phenotype. The sequence was collected from a human donor in good health. Some libraries in this study had Jurkat cell RNA spiked in. The sequenced material came from naive CD8+ T cells from blood, with Jurkat cell RNA spiked in. This sample's subset: FACS-sorted CD8+CD4-CCR7+CD45RA+ naive T cells. V usage is TRBV7-9 and J usage is TRBJ1-2, with D possibly matching TRBD1 (6 bases). The CDR3 protein is CAGSPTTGGSGYTF. CDR3 sequence (DNA): TGTGCCGGCAGCCCCACGACAGGCGGTTCTGGCTACACCTTC.